This T cell receptor (beta chain) was sequenced for a study of blood T cell repertoires in COVID-19. Study-wide context: The United States, Italy and Spain supplied acute and convalescent COVID-19 samples.

The V gene lost 5 bases and the J gene lost 7 bases, with 15 bases spanning the gap. This CDR3 has 14 residues. CDR1 and CDR2 from the germline V gene are LNHDA and SQIVND (reference sequence). Points on this clone: In the same sample, other DNA sequences code for this CDR3.

Clones were read by immunoSEQ multiplex PCR, and TCRdb kept only the in-frame ones, dropping some. This sample has 100,000 to 150,000 clones; just over 85% occur once, and the top ten carry approximately 0.81%. Sequenced: peripheral blood. The rearrangement uses TRBV19 and TRBJ1-5, with a weak D call TRBD1 (5 bases). The source of this sequence is a woman in her 50s with active or convalescent COVID-19. The chain's CDR3 is CASSPRTGGQPQHF. The DNA for the CDR3 is TGTGCCAGTAGTCCGAGGACCGGGGGGCAGCCCCAGCATTTT. The variable domain in full, with the rest retrieved from reference TRBV19 and TRBJ1-5, is DGGITQSPKYLFRKEGQNVTLSCEQNLNHDAMYWYRQDPGQGLRLIYYSQIVNDFQKGDIAEGYSVSREKKESFPLTVTSAQKNPTAFYLCASSPRTGGQPQHFGDGTRLSIL.